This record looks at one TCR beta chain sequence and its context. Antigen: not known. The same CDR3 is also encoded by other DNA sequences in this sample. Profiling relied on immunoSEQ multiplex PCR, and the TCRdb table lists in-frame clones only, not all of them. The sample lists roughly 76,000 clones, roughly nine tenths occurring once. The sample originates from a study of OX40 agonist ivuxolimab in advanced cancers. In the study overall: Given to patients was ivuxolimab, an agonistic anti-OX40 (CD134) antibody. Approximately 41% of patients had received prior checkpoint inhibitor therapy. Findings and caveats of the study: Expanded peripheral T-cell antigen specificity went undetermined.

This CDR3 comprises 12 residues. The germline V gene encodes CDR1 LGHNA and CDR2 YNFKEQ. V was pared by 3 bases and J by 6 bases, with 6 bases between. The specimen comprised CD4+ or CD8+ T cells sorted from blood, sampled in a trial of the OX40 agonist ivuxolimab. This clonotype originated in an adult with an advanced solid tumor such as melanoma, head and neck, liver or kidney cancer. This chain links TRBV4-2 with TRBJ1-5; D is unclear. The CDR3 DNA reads TGTGCCAGCAGCCAGGGTGGTCAGCCCCAGCATTTT. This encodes CASSQGGQPQHF.